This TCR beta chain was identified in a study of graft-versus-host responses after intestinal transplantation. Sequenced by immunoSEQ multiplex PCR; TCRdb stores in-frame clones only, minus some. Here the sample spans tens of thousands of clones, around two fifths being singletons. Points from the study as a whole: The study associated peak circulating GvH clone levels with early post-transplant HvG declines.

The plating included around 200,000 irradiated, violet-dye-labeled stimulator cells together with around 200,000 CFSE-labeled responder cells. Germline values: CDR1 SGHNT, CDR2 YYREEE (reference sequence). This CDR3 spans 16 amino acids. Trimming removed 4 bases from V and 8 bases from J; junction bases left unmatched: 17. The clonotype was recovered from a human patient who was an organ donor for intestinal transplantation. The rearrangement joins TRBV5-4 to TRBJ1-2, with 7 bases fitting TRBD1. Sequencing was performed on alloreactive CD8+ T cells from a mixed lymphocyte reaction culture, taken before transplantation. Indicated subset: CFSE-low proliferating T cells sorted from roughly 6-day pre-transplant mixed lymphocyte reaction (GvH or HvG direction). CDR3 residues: CASSLKGARLVLGYTF. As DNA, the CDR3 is TGTGCCAGCAGCCTGAAGGGGGCGAGATTGGTCCTGGGCTACACCTTC.